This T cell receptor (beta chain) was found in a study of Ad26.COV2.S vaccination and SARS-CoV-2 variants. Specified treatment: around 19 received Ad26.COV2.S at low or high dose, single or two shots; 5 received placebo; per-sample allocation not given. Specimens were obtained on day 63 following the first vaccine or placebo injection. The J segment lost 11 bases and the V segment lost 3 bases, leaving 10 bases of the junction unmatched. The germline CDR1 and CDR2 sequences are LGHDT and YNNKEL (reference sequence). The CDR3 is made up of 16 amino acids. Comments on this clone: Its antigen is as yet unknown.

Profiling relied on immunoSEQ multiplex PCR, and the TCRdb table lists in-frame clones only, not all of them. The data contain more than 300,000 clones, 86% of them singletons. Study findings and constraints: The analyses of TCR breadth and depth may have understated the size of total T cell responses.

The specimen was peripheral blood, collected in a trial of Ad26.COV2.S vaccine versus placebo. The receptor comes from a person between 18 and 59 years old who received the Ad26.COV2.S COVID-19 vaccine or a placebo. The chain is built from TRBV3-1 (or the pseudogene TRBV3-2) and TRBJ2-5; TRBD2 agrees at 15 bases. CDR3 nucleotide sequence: TGTGCCAGCAGCCACCCCACGGGACTAGCGGGGGGCCTACAGTACTTC. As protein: CASSHPTGLAGGLQYF.